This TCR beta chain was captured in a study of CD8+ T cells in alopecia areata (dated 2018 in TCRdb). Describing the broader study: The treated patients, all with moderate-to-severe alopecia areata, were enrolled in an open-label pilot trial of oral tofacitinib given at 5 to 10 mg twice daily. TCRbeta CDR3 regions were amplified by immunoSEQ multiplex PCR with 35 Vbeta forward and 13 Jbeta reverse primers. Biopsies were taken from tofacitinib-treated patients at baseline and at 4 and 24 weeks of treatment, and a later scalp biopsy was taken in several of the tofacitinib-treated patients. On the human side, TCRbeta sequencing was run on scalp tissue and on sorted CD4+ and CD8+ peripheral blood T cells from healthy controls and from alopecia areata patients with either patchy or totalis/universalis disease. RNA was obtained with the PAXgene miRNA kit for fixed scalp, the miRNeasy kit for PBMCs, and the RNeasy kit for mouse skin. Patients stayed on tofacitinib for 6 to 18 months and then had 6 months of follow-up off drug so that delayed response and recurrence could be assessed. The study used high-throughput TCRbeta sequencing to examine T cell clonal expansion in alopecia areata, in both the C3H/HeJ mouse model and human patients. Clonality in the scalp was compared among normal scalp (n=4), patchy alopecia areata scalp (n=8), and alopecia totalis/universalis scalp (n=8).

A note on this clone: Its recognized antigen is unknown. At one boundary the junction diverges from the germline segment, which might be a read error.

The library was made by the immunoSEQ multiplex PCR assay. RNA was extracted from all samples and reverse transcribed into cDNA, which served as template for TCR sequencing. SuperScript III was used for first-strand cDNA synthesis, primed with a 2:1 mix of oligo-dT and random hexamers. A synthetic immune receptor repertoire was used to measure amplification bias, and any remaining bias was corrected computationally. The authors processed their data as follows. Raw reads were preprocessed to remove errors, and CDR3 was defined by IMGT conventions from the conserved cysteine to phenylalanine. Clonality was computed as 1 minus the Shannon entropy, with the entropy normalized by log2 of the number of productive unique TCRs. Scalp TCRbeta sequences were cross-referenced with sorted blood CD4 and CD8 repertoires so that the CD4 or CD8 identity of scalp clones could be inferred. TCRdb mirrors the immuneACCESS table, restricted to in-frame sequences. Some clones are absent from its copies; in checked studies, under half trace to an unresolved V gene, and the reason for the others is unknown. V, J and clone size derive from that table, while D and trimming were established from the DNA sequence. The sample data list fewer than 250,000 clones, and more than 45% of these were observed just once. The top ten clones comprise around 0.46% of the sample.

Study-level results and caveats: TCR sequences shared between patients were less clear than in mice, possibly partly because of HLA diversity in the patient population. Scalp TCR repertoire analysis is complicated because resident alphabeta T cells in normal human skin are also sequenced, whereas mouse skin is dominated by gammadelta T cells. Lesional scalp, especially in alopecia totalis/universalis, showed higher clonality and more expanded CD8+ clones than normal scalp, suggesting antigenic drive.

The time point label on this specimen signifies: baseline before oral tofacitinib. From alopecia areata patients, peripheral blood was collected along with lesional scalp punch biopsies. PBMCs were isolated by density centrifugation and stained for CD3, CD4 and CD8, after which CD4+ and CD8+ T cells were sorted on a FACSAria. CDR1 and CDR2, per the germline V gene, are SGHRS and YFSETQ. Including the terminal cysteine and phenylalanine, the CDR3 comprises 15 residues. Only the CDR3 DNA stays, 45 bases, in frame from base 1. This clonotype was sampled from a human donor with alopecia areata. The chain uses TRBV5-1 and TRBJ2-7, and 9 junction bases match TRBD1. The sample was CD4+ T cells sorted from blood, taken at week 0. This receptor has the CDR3 CATSRPRDRDHEQYF. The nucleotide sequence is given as TGCGCCACCAGCAGACCCCGGGACAGGGACCACGAGCAGTACTTC.